Each of the 2 T cell receptor beta chains below was sequenced from the same sample in a study of blood T cell repertoires in COVID-19 (dated by TCRdb to the early 2020s). To prepare the library, the immunoSEQ multiplex PCR assay was applied. This immuneACCESS table, as held by TCRdb, lists in-frame sequences with V and J called but not all clones. Of the missing ones, under half trace to an unresolved V gene in checked studies; the others have no known cause. The sample data list around 52,000 clones, and approximately 89% of these were observed just once. Jointly, the top ten make up 25% to 30% of the sample. The sequencing sample was made of peripheral blood. These receptors all come from a woman of 80 years or more with acute or convalescent COVID-19.

This sequence joins TRBV9 and TRBJ1-1; D gene uncertain. The length of the CDR3 is 13 residues. V was pared by 0 bases and J by 1 base, with 4 bases between. Looked up from germline, CDR1 is SGDLS and CDR2 is YYNGEE. The CDR3 here is CASSVASNTEAFF. CDR3 DNA sequence: TGTGCCAGCAGCGTAGCATCGAACACTGAAGCTTTCTTT.

In DNA form, the CDR3 reads TGTGCCAGCAGCGTAGTACTAAGCACAGATACGCAGTATTTT. This gives the protein CASSVVLSTDTQYF. The rearrangement links TRBV9 to TRBJ2-3; no clear D gene. With 0 bases removed from V and 0 bases from J, the gap between germline ends came to 5 bases. Germline CDR1 and CDR2: SGDLS and YYNGEE. The CDR3 loop spans 14 amino acids.